Listed below are T cell receptor beta chains from one sample, sequenced in a study of blood T cell repertoires in COVID-19. TCRdb's copy holds only in-frame clones and misses some; the assay was immunoSEQ multiplex PCR. The sample lists some 190,000 clones; 84% were seen once. The sample was peripheral blood. The receptors shown here come from a woman in her 70s with active or convalescent COVID-19. The CDR3 runs from the conserved cysteine through the conserved F or W. The order of the fields is J gene, V gene, clone size, D gene, CDR3 DNA, CDR3 protein. The D gene is left open where the match is weak. Where a row states a size, it is once, few, many or the class of an expanded clone; other rows omit it.

>TRBJ2-2|TRBV19|-|-
TGTGCCAGTAGTATAGGCGGCACCGGGGAGCTGTTTTTT
CASSIGGTGELFF
>TRBJ2-3|TRBV5-1|-|TRBD2
TGCGCCAGCAGCCCTCCAGCGACTAGCGGAAACACAGATACGCAGTATTTT
CASSPPATSGNTDTQYF
>TRBJ2-7|TRBV20-1|-|-
TGCAGTGCTAGTGGTTCGGAGACGAGCTCCTACGAGCAGTACTTC
CSASGSETSSYEQYF
>TRBJ2-5|TRBV11-2|-|TRBD2
TGTGCCAGCAGCTTTAATGCGCTAGCGGGAGAGACCCAGTACTTC
CASSFNALAGETQYF
>TRBJ2-3|TRBV7-3|few|TRBD2
TGTGCCAGCAGCCGGTCTAGCGGGAGGGATTCAGATACGCAGTATTTT
CASSRSSGRDSDTQYF
>TRBJ2-3|TRBV7-8|-|-
TGTGCCAGCAGCCATAGATCCAGGGTGACAGATACGCAGTATTTT
CASSHRSRVTDTQYF
>TRBJ1-1|TRBV19|-|-
TGTGCCAGTAGTATCGGTGCTTACACTGAAGCTTTCTTT
CASSIGAYTEAFF
>TRBJ2-3|TRBV9|-|-
TGTGCCAGCTCTGTCGGGAGCACGGACACAGATACGCAGTATTTT
CASSVGSTDTDTQYF
>TRBJ2-3|TRBV5-1|-|TRBD2
TGCGCCAGCAGCCAGGGACTACCGCCCGATACGCAGTATTTT
CASSQGLPPDTQYF
>TRBJ2-3|TRBV5-1|-|TRBD2
TGCGCCAGCAGCTTAAGCGGGGCCCGCAGCACAGATACGCAGTATTTT
CASSLSGARSTDTQYF
>TRBJ2-3|TRBV3-1/TRBV3-2|-|TRBD2
TGTGCCAGCAGCCAACGACCTCCTACTAGCGGACTCACAGATACGCAGTATTTT
CASSQRPPTSGLTDTQYF
>TRBJ2-1|TRBV10-1|-|-
TGCGCCAGCAGCGGGGGGCCAAGCTCCTACAATGAGCAGTTCTTC
CASSGGPSSYNEQFF
>TRBJ1-2|TRBV7-9|-|-
TGTGCCAGCAGCTCCCTGCTGACAGGCCTACATGGCTACACCTTC
CASSSLLTGLHGYTF
>TRBJ2-5|TRBV28|-|TRBD2
TGTGCCAGCAAGGTGGGAGGGAAAGAGACCCAGTACTTC
CASKVGGKETQYF
>TRBJ2-1|TRBV28|-|TRBD2
TGTGCCAGCAGTTTGAGCGGGACCTACAATGAGCAGTTCTTC
CASSLSGTYNEQFF
>TRBJ2-1|TRBV11-2|-|-
TGTGCCAGCAGCTATGTCGGAGGGAGCTCCTACAATGAGCAGTTCTTC
CASSYVGGSSYNEQFF
>TRBJ2-5|TRBV6-1|-|-
TGTGCCAGCAGTGAAGCGCTTCCTAGGGGGAGGGCCGATGAGACCCAGTACTTC
CASSEALPRGRADETQYF
>TRBJ2-3|TRBV6-1|-|-
TGTGCCAGCAGTGAAGTCGTGGAGCGGGGCACAGATACGCAGTATTTT
CASSEVVERGTDTQYF
>TRBJ2-7|TRBV5-6|-|TRBD1
TGTGCCAGCAGCAAAATGGACAGGGCGTATCCCTACGAGCAGTACTTC
CASSKMDRAYPYEQYF
>TRBJ1-2|TRBV25-1|few|-
TGTGCCAGCAGTGAATTGGGCGGGGAGTATGGCTACACCTTC
CASSELGGEYGYTF
>TRBJ1-2|TRBV29-1|-|TRBD1
TGCAGCGTTGTGTTCAGGGGGAACTATGGCTACACCTTC
CSVVFRGNYGYTF
>TRBJ1-2|TRBV28|-|-
TGTGCCAGCAGTGGTCCCGGACGGGCAGGGGACCAAGCGAGTAACTATGGCTACACCTTC
CASSGPGRAGDQASNYGYTF
>TRBJ1-2|TRBV28|-|TRBD1
TGTGCCAGCAGTTTATTGACAGGGGGGGGATCCTATGGCTACACCTTC
CASSLLTGGGSYGYTF
>TRBJ1-1|TRBV19|-|-
TGTGCCAGTATCGGACATCTGTACACTGAAGCTTTCTTT
CASIGHLYTEAFF
>TRBJ2-5|TRBV5-1|few|-
TGCGCCAGCAGCTTGGTTAAGCGGTCCACCTCACCGGAGACCCAGTACTTC
CASSLVKRSTSPETQYF
>TRBJ1-1|TRBV5-1|once|-
TGCGCCAGCACCCATACTATTGGATCGGTGAACACTGAAGCTTTCTTT
CASTHTIGSVNTEAFF
>TRBJ2-7|TRBV3-1/TRBV3-2|once|TRBD2
TGTGCCAGCAGCCGCCGACGGCTAGCGGGCGTCGAGCAGTACTTC
CASSRRRLAGVEQYF
>TRBJ2-7|TRBV5-1|once|TRBD2
TGCGCCAGCAGCTTGACTAGCGGGAGCTCCTACGAGCAGTACTTC
CASSLTSGSSYEQYF
>TRBJ1-1|TRBV7-9|-|TRBD1
TGTGCCAGCAGCTCCGGACAGGGAGTAAACACTGAAGCTTTCTTT
CASSSGQGVNTEAFF
>TRBJ2-7|TRBV15|-|-
TGTGCCACCAGCAGAGAGGTTGGGACACCCTACGAGCAGTACTTC
CATSREVGTPYEQYF
>TRBJ2-2|TRBV5-1|-|-
TGCGCCAGCAGCTCGGGGGCGAACACCGGGGAGCTGTTTTTT
CASSSGANTGELFF
>TRBJ2-5|TRBV6-1|-|-
TGTGCCAGCAGTGAAATGGCAGGGGTCCAAGAGACCCAGTACTTC
CASSEMAGVQETQYF
>TRBJ2-2|TRBV7-8|-|TRBD1
TGTGCCAGCAGCTTAGACCGGGACAGGAACACCGGGGAGCTGTTTTTT
CASSLDRDRNTGELFF
>TRBJ2-2|TRBV19|-|TRBD2
TGTGCCAGTAGTCTCCGGACTAGCGGGAACACCGGGGAGCTGTTTTTT
CASSLRTSGNTGELFF
>TRBJ2-7|TRBV6-6|-|-
TGTGCCAGCAGTGGCTCGGGGATGGGGTCCTACGAGCAGTACTTC
CASSGSGMGSYEQYF
>TRBJ1-2|TRBV30|-|-
TGTGCCTGGAGTGTACTAATATCGGAGTATGGCTACACCTTC
CAWSVLISEYGYTF
>TRBJ2-2|TRBV4-1|-|TRBD2
TGCGCCAGCAGCCAAGAAACTAGCGGGAGTGGAGGGGAGCTGTTTTTT
CASSQETSGSGGELFF
>TRBJ1-4|TRBV6-5|-|-
TGTGCCAGCAGTTATAGAGGGTTAGATGAAAAACTGTTTTTT
CASSYRGLDEKLFF
>TRBJ1-2|TRBV7-9|-|-
TGTGCCAGCAGCCCAGGGAGGGACTCACGGCGGGGGAACTATGGCTACACCTTC
CASSPGRDSRRGNYGYTF
>TRBJ2-3|TRBV5-1|-|TRBD2
TGCGCCAGCAGCTTGCGCAGGACTAGCGGGCGAGTCACAGATACGCAGTATTTT
CASSLRRTSGRVTDTQYF
>TRBJ2-7|TRBV6-1|few|TRBD2
TGTGCCAGCAGTGAAGAAGTAGCGGGAGGCTACGAGCAGTACTTC
CASSEEVAGGYEQYF
>TRBJ1-1|TRBV7-2|-|-
TGTGCCAGCAGCTTATTCGCTGAAGCTTTCTTT
CASSLFAEAFF
>TRBJ1-2|TRBV29-1|-|TRBD1
TGCAGCGTGGACAGGGGGCCTTACTATGGCTACACCTTC
CSVDRGPYYGYTF
>TRBJ2-3|TRBV18|-|TRBD1
TGTGCCAGCTCATCGTCGACAGGGTTGACAGATACGCAGTATTTT
CASSSSTGLTDTQYF
>TRBJ2-5|TRBV10-3|-|-
TGTGCCATCAGTGAGTCTGAACGGAGGGGCCCGGGAGAGACCCAGTACTTC
CAISESERRGPGETQYF
>TRBJ1-1|TRBV18|-|-
TGTGCCAGCTCACCAACAGCTGGCGACACTGAAGCTTTCTTT
CASSPTAGDTEAFF
>TRBJ1-3|TRBV9|-|TRBD1
TGTGCCAGCAGCGCAGGGACAGGGGCGATGGCTGGAAACACCATATATTTT
CASSAGTGAMAGNTIYF
>TRBJ1-4|TRBV29-1|-|TRBD1
TGCAGCGCAAGGGGACAGTTTAATGAAAAACTGTTTTTT
CSARGQFNEKLFF
>TRBJ1-1|TRBV29-1|few|-
TGCAGCGTCTCTTCGGGCACTGAAGCTTTCTTT
CSVSSGTEAFF
>TRBJ2-5|TRBV19|-|-
TGTGCCAGTAGTATAGATACTATCCAAGAGACCCAGTACTTC
CASSIDTIQETQYF